Listed below are T cell receptor beta chains from one sample, sequenced in a study of vaccination effects on CD4 cells after COVID-19. Sequencing used immunoSEQ multiplex PCR; TCRdb keeps in-frame clones, though not all of them. The table includes about 24,000 clones, around 77% detected once. These receptors are not linked to any known antigen. The sequencing used CD4+ T cells from PBMCs cultured with HCoV-NL63 spike peptides, collected after COVID-19 vaccination. The receptors here all came from a human donor who received a COVID-19 vaccine. CDR3s include the opening cysteine and the closing phenylalanine or tryptophan. D genes are given only for firm matches.

j_call	d_call	v_call	cdr3_aa
TRBJ2-7	TRBD2	TRBV27	CASSPPSTSGSSYEQYF
TRBJ1-1	NA	TRBV7-7	CASSPDGLGDTEAFF
TRBJ1-1	NA	TRBV28	CASSRPTGAFF
TRBJ1-1	NA	TRBV18	CASSPSGGLVAEAFF
TRBJ1-5	NA	TRBV28	CASSTPGSGNQPQHF
TRBJ1-2	NA	TRBV2	CASSDSSFYGYTF
TRBJ1-5	NA	TRBV18	CASSPTRVGDNQPQHF
TRBJ1-1	TRBD1	TRBV5-1	CASSQGQVNTEAFF
TRBJ2-1	NA	TRBV28	CASSLRFEQFF
TRBJ2-6	NA	TRBV7-2	CASSIKLPGANVLTF
TRBJ2-7	NA	TRBV27	CASWRGPEQYF
TRBJ2-5	NA	TRBV5-6	CASSLRTGETQYF
TRBJ1-2	NA	TRBV6-5	CASSSLGGARGYTF
TRBJ1-5	TRBD1	TRBV19	CASSMTGYSNQPQHF